This T cell receptor (beta chain) was sequenced during a study of spatial heterogeneity in lung cancer. The overall study: Sequencing consistently turned up more beta-chain sequences than alpha-chain sequences. Regarding the study as a whole: Ubiquitous expanded tumor TCRs were seen in blood more at resection than at follow-up.

In the library, each TCR cDNA molecule bore its own unique molecular identifier. One entry per CDR3 protein results from TCRdb running MiXCR on the 5' RACE reads. In the table there are 25,000 to 30,000 distinct CDR3 sequences, about 13% of which are singletons. This clonotype has ten or more counts. Antigen specificity is unknown. This CDR3 region has 16 residues. Germline V gene sequence: CDR1 SGHAT, CDR2 FQNNGV. The J segment lost 1 base and the V segment lost 1 base, leaving 4 bases of the junction unmatched. The time point denotes: sample taken at primary tumor resection. Unsorted whole RNA from tumor, nontumor lung or frozen PBMC underwent sequencing. Patients with untreated early-stage non-small cell lung cancer, numbering approximately 79, were the donors.

This chain connects TRBV11-2 to TRBJ2-5, with 9 positions matching TRBD2. The TCR comes from a female donor with early-stage non-small cell lung cancer. Sequenced material: PBMCs, taken at surgery. CDR3 sequence reads: CASSLVGGGGQETQYF. Written as DNA, the CDR3 is TGTGCCAGCAGCTTAGTAGGCGGGGGGGGCCAAGAGACCCAGTACTTC.